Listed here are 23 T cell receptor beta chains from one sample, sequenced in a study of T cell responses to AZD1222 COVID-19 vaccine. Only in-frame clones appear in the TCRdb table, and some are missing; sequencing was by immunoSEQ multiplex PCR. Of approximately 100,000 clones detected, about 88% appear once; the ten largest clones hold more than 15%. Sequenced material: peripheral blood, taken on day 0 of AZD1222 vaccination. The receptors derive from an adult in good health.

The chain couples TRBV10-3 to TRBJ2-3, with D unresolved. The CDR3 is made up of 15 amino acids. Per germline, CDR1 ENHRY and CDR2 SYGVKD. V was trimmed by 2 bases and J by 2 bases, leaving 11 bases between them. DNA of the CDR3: TGTGCCATCAGTGAGGTCGCCCGTTACACAGATACGCAGTATTTT. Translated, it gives CAISEVARYTDTQYF.

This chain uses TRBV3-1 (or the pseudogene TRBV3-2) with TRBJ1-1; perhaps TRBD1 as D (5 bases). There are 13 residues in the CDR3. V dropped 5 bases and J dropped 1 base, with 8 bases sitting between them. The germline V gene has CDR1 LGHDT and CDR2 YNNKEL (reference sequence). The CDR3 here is CASSSDRNTEAFF. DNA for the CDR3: TGTGCCAGCAGCTCCGACAGGAACACTGAAGCTTTCTTT.

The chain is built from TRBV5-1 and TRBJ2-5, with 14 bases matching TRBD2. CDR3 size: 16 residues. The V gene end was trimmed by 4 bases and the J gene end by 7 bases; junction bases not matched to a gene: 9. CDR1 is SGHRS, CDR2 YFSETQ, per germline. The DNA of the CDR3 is TGCGCCAGCAGCCCGGGACTAGCGGGAGTATTGGTGACCCAGTACTTC. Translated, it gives CASSPGLAGVLVTQYF.

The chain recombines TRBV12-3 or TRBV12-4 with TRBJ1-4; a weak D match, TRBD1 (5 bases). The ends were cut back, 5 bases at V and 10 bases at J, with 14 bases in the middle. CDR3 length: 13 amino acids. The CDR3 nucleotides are TGTGCCAGCAGTGGGACCCCTAGAGTAAAACTGTTTTTT. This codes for CASSGTPRVKLFF.

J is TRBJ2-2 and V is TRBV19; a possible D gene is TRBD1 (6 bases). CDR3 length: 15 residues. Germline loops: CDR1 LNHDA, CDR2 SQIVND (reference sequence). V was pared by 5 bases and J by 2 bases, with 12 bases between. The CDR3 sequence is CASSRQDSNTGELFF. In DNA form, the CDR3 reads TGTGCCAGTAGTCGACAGGACAGCAACACCGGGGAGCTGTTTTTT.

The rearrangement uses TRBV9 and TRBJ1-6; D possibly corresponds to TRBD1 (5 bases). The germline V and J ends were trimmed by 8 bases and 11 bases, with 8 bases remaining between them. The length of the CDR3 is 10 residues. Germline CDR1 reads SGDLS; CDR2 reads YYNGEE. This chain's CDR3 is CASGGAPLHF. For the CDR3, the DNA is TGTGCCAGTGGGGGTGCACCCCTCCACTTT.

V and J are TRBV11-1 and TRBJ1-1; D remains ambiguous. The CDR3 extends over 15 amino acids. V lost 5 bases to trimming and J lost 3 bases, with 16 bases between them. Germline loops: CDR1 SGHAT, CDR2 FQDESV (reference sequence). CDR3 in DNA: TGTGCCAGCAGCCTTGGGAAGGGTTTTTACACTGAAGCTTTCTTT. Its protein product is CASSLGKGFYTEAFF.

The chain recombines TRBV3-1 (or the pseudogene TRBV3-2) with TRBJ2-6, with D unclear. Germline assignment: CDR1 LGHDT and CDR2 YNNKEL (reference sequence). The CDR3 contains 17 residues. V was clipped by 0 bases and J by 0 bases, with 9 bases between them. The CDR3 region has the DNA TGTGCCAGCAGCCAAGAAGGGATAGGCTCTGGGGCCAACGTCCTGACTTTC. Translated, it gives CASSQEGIGSGANVLTF.

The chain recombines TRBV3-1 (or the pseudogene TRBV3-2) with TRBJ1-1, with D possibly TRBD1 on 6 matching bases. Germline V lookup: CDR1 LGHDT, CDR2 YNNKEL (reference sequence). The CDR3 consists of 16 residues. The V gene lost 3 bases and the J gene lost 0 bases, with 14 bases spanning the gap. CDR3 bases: TGTGCCAGCAGCCACAGGGGCAAAGGGTTGAACACTGAAGCTTTCTTT. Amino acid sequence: CASSHRGKGLNTEAFF.

The DNA of the CDR3 is TGTGCCAGCAGCTTGGACAAGGGTGGAGGGTCACCCCTCCACTTT. Its translation: CASSLDKGGGSPLHF. This chain joins TRBV5-8 and TRBJ1-6; D not resolved. The CDR3 has 15 amino acids. V lost 0 bases to trimming and J lost 10 bases, with 14 bases between them. The germline V gene encodes CDR1 SGHTS and CDR2 YDEGEE.

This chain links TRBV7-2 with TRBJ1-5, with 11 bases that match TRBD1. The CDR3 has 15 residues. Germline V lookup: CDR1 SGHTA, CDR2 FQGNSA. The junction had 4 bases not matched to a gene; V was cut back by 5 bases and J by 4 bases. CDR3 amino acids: CASSLGTGGNQPQHF. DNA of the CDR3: TGTGCCAGCAGCCTTGGGACAGGGGGAAATCAGCCCCAGCATTTT.

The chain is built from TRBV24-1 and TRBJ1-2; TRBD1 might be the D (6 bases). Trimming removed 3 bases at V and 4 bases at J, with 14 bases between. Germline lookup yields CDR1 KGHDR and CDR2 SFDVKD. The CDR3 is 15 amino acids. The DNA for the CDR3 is TGTGCCACCAGTGATCCTACGAGACAGGCCTATGGCTACACCTTC. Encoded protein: CATSDPTRQAYGYTF.

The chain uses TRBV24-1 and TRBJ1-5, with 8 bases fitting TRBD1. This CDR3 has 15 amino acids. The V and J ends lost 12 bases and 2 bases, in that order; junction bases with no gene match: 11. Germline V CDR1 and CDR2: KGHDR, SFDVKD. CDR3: CASSRTGPGNQPQHF. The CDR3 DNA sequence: TGTGCCTCCTCCCGGACAGGGCCGGGCAATCAGCCCCAGCATTTT.

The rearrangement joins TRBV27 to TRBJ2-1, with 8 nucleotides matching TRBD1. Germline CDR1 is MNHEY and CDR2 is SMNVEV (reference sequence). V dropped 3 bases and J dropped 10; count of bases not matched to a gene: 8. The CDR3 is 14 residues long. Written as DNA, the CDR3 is TGTGCCAGCAGTTTTGCGGACAGGGTAATGGAGCAGTTCTTC. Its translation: CASSFADRVMEQFF.

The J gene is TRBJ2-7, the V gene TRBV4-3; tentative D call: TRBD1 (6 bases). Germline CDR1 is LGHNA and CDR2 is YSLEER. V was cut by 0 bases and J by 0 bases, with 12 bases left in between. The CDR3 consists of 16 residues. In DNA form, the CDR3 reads TGCGCCAGCAGCCAAGATCTTGCAGGGGTCTCCTACGAGCAGTACTTC. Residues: CASSQDLAGVSYEQYF.

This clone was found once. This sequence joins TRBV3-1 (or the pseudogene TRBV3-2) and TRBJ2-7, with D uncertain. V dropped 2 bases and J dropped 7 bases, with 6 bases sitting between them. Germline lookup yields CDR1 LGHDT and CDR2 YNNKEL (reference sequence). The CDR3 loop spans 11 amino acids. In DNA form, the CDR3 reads TGTGCCAGCAGCCAACATGAAGAGCAGTACTTC. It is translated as CASSQHEEQYF.

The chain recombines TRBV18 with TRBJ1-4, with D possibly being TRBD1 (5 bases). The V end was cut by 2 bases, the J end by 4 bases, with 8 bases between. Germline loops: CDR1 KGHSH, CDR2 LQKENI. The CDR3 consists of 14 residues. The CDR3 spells CASSPGGGNEKLFF. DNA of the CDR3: TGTGCCAGCTCACCAGGGGGTGGTAATGAAAAACTGTTTTTT.

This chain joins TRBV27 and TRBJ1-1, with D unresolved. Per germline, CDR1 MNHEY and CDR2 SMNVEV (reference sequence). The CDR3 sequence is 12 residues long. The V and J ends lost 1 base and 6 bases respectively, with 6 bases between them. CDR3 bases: TGTGCCAGCAGTTTATTCGGGTCTGAAGCTTTCTTT. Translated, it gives CASSLFGSEAFF.

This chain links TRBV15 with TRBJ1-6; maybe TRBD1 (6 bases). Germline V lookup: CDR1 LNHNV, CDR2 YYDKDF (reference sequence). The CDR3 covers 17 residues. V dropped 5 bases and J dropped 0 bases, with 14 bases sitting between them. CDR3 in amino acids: CATSGSSGASYNSPLHF. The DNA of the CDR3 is TGTGCCACCAGCGGCTCTTCAGGGGCCTCCTATAATTCACCCCTCCACTTT.

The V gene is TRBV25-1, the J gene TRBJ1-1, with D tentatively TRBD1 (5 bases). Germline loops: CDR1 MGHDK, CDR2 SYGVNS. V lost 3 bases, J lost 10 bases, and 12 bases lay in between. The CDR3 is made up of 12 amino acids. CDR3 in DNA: TGTGCCAGCAGTGAGTCCAGGGCGAGAGCTTTCTTT. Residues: CASSESRARAFF.

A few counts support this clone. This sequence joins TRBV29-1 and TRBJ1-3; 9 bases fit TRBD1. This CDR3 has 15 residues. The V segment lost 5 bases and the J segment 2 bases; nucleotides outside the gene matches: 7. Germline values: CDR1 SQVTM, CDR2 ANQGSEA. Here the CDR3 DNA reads TGCAGCGTTACCGGGACAGGGAGCACTGGAAACACCATATATTTT. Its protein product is CSVTGTGSTGNTIYF.

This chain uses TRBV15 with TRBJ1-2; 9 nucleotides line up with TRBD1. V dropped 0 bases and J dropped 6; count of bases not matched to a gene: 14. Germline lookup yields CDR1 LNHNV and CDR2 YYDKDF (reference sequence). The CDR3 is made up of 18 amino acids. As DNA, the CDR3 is TGTGCCACCAGCAGAGACCCCTTTGGACAGGGGAGAGGCCATGGCTACACCTTC. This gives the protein CATSRDPFGQGRGHGYTF.

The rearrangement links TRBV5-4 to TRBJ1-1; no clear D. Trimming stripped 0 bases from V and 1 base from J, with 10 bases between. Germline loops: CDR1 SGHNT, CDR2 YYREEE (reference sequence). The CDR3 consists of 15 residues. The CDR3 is CASSLVAGSNTEAFF. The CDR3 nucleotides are TGTGCCAGCAGCTTGGTGGCCGGGTCGAACACTGAAGCTTTCTTT. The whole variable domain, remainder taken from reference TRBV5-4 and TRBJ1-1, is ETGVTQSPTHLIKTRGQQVTLRCSSQSGHNTVSWYQQALGQGPQFIFQYYREEENGRGNFPPRFSGLQFPNYSSELNVNALELDDSALYLCASSLVAGSNTEAFFGQGTRLTVV.